One and the same sample provided the 10 T cell receptor beta chains below, sequenced in a study of T cells after posttransplantation cyclophosphamide. Sequencing was performed with immunoSEQ multiplex PCR; in TCRdb, only in-frame clones are kept and a portion is missing. Of about 15,000 clones listed, roughly four fifths are singletons. Sequencing was done on a sample of memory CD4+ T cells sorted from PBMCs. The receptors shown here come from a man in his fifties in good health, CMV-negative, and a related stem cell transplant donor.

A word on this clone: One junction end disagrees with the germline gene, perhaps due to a read error. This chain uses TRBV19 with TRBJ2-1, with D possibly matching TRBD2 (6 bases). Germline CDR1 and CDR2: LNHDA and SQIVND (reference sequence). The CDR3 totals 16 residues. In DNA form, the CDR3 reads TGTGCCAATAGTAGAGGAGCGGGCAACGAATACAATGAGCAGTTCTTC. This translates into CANSRGAGNEYNEQFF.

This clone was found a few times. The chain combines TRBV4-3 with TRBJ2-7, with D maybe TRBD1 (6 bases). Trimming shortened V by 4 bases and J by 0 bases, and 13 bases separated the two germline ends. The CDR3 sequence is 15 residues long. The germline V gene encodes CDR1 LGHNA and CDR2 YSLEER. This CDR3 is CASSPSTGRSYEQYF. The CDR3 nucleotides are TGCGCCAGCAGCCCGTCGACAGGCCGCTCCTACGAGCAGTACTTC.

The V and J genes are TRBV19 and TRBJ2-1; D may be TRBD2 (6 bases). V was cut by 1 base and J by 0 bases, with 22 bases left in between. From germline, CDR1 is LNHDA and CDR2 SQIVND (reference sequence). This CDR3 is 20 amino acids long. The CDR3 sequence: CASSIVPVVAARSSYNEQFF. The DNA for the CDR3 is TGTGCCAGTAGTATAGTCCCCGTGGTAGCGGCAAGAAGCTCCTACAATGAGCAGTTCTTC.

There are a few counts of this clone. V and J are TRBV6-1 and TRBJ1-4; 7 bases fit TRBD1. The CDR3 spans 15 residues. The junction had 9 bases not matched to a gene; V was cut back by 6 bases and J by 5 bases. Germline lookup yields CDR1 MNHNS and CDR2 SASEGT. The CDR3: CASRRPGTVNEKLFF. The CDR3 DNA reads as TGTGCCAGCAGGCGACCCGGGACAGTGAATGAAAAACTGTTTTTT.

This sequence joins TRBV5-1 and TRBJ2-2; possible D gene TRBD2, 6 bases. This CDR3 comprises 16 residues. Germline V lookup: CDR1 SGHRS, CDR2 YFSETQ. Deletions cut 0 bases from V and 5 bases from J, with 14 bases between. CDR3 nucleotide sequence: TGCGCCAGCAGCTTGGCGGCGGGGCGGAGGACCGGGGAGCTGTTTTTT. Protein sequence: CASSLAAGRRTGELFF.

This clone was found a few times. The rearrangement uses TRBV11-2 and TRBJ2-1; TRBD2 matches 8 bases. The CDR3 is 14 residues long. The V segment lost 4 bases and the J segment 5 bases; nucleotides outside the gene matches: 4. The germline CDR1 and CDR2 sequences are SGHAT and FQNNGV. The chain's CDR3 is CASSSRLANNEQFF. The CDR3 nucleotides read TGTGCCAGCAGCTCTCGACTAGCGAACAATGAGCAGTTCTTC.

The chain uses TRBV18 and TRBJ1-4; D is possibly TRBD1 (5 bases). Germline V CDR1 and CDR2: KGHSH, LQKENI. The CDR3 spans 15 residues. Trimming shortened V by 2 bases and J by 7 bases, and 14 bases separated the two germline ends. Here the CDR3 reads CASSPTAGRGEKLFF. CDR3 coding DNA: TGTGCCAGCTCACCAACGGCAGGGCGAGGTGAAAAACTGTTTTTT. Full variable domain (remainder filled in from reference TRBV18 and TRBJ1-4): NAGVMQNPRHLVRRRGQEARLRCSPMKGHSHVYWYRQLPEEGLKFMVYLQKENIIDESGMPKERFSAEFPKEGPSILRIQQVVRGDSAAYFCASSPTAGRGEKLFFGSGTQLSVL.

The chain couples TRBV7-6 to TRBJ2-3, with TRBD2 identical over 7 bases. This CDR3 comprises 16 residues. Per the germline V gene, CDR1 is SGHVS and CDR2 is FNYEAQ. Losses at the gene ends were 0 bases for V and 7 bases for J; bases not matched to a gene: 10. DNA of the CDR3: TGTGCCAGCAGCTTAGCCCCGGGGAGGGATCCATATACGCAGTATTTT. Its translation is CASSLAPGRDPYTQYF.

In its sample, this clone was seen a few times. Other nucleotide sequences from this sample produce the same CDR3. This chain links TRBV2 with TRBJ2-3; perhaps TRBD1 as D (6 bases). Germline V CDR1 and CDR2: SNHLY, FYNNEI. V dropped 6 bases and J dropped 2 bases, with 15 bases sitting between them. The CDR3 has 15 amino acids. CDR3 bases: TGTGCCAGCAGGGGGGTGGGGGCCCCCACAGATACGCAGTATTTT. It yields the protein CASRGVGAPTDTQYF.

This chain links TRBV6-5 with TRBJ1-1; 9 bases are shared with TRBD1. The CDR3 is 15 residues long. Germline loops: CDR1 MNHEY, CDR2 SVGAGI. V lost 6 bases to trimming and J lost 1 base; unmatched junction nucleotides: 6. CDR3 region: CASRSLGQGNTEAFF. For the CDR3, the DNA is TGTGCCAGCAGATCCTTGGGACAGGGGAACACTGAAGCTTTCTTT.